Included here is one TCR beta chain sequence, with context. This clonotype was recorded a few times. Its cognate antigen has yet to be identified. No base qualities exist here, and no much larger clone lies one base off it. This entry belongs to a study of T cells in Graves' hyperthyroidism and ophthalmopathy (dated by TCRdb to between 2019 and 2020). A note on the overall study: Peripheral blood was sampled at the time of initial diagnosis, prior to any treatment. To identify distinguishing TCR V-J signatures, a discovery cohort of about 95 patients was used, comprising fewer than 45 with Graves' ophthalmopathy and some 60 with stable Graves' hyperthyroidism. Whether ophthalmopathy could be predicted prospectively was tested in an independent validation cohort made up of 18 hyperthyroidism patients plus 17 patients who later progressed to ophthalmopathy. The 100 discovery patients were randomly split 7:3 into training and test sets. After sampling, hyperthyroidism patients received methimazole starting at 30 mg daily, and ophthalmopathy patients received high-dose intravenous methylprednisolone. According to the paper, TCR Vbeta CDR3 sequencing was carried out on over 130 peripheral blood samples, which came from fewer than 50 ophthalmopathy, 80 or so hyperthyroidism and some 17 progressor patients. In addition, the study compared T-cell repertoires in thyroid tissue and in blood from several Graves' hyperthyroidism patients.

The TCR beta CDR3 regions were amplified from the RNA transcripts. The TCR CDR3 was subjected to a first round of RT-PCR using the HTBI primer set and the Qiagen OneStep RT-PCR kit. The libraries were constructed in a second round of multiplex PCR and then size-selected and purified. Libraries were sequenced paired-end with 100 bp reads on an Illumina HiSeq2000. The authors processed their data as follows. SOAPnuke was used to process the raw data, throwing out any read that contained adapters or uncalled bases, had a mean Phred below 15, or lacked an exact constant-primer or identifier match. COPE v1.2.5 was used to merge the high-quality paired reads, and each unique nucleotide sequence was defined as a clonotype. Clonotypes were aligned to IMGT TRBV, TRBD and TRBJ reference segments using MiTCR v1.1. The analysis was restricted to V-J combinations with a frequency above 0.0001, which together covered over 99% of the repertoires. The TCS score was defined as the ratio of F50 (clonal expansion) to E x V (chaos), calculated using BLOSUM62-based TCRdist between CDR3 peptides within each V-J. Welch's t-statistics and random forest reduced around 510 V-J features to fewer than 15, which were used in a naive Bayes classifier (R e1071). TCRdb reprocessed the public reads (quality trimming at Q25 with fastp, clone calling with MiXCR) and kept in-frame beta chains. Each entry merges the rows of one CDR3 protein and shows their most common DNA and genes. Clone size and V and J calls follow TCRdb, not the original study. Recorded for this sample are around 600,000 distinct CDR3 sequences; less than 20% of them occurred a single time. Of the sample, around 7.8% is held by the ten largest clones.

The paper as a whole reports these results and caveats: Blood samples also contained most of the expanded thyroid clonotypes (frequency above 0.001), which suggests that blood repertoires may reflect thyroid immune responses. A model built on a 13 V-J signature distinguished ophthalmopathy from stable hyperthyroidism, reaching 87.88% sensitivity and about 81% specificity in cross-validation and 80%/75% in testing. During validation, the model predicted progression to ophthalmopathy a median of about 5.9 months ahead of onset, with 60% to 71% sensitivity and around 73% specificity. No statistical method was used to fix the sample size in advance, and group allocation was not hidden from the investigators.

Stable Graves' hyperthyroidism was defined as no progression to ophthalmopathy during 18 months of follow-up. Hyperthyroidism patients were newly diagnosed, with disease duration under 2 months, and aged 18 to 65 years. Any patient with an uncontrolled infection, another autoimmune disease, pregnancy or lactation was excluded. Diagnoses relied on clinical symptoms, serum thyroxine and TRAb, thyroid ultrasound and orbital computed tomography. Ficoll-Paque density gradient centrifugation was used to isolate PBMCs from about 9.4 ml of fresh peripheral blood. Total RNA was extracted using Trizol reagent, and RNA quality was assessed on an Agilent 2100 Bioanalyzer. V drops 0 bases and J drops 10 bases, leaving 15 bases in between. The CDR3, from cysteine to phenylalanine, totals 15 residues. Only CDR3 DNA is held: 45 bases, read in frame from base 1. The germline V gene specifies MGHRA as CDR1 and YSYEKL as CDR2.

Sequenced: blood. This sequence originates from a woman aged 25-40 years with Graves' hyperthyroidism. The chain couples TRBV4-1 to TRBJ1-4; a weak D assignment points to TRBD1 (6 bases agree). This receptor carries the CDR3 CASSQEWGRGVKLFF. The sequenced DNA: TGCGCCAGCAGCCAAGAGTGGGGGAGGGGGGTAAAACTGTTTTTT.